One sample yielded the 9 T cell receptor beta chains listed below, sequenced in a study of beta chain features in type 1 diabetes. All of the isolated RNA was reverse transcribed, so expressed TCRB transcripts were sequenced. Using immunoSEQ multiplex PCR, the repertoire was profiled, and TCRdb retains in-frame clones only, with some absent. The data show under 300,000 clones, roughly 8% seen once. Input material: central memory CD4+ T cells from blood. These receptors all come from a woman aged 18-35 years in good health.

V usage is TRBV7-2 and J usage is TRBJ1-5; D uncertain. The V gene lost 2 bases and the J gene lost 3 bases, with 20 bases spanning the gap. Germline CDR1 is SGHTA and CDR2 is FQGNSA. The CDR3 has 18 amino acids. The CDR3 is CASSLRRAQQSINQPQHF. The CDR3 nucleotides read TGTGCCAGCAGCTTACGAAGGGCCCAGCAGAGTATCAATCAGCCCCAGCATTTT.

V usage is TRBV18 and J usage is TRBJ2-1; 12 nucleotides align to TRBD1. V shed 3 bases and J 15 bases; nucleotides not matched to a gene: 6. The germline CDR1 and CDR2 sequences are KGHSH and LQKENI. The CDR3 runs to 13 residues. The CDR3 loop is CASSPQGDRGPFF. CDR3 nucleotides: TGTGCCAGCTCACCCCAAGGGGACAGGGGGCCGTTCTTC.

The CDR3 DNA sequence: TGTGCCAGCAGTGTTTTTGGGCCCACTAATGAAAAACTGTTTTTT. It encodes CASSVFGPTNEKLFF. The chain recombines TRBV2 with TRBJ1-4; D gene uncertain. CDR1 is SNHLY, CDR2 FYNNEI, per germline. Trimming stripped 4 bases from V and 2 bases from J, with 11 bases between. CDR3 length: 15 amino acids.

The chain employs TRBV30 and TRBJ2-3, with D uncertain. Trimming took off 0 bases at V and 6 bases at J, with 7 bases between the two ends. This CDR3 is built from 12 residues. CDR1 and CDR2 from the germline V gene are GTSNPN and SVGIG (reference sequence). For the CDR3, the DNA is TGTGCCTGGAGTGTGGGTCCCGATACGCAGTATTTT. This encodes CAWSVGPDTQYF.

This clone came up a few times. V gene TRBV4-1 combines with J gene TRBJ2-5; a possible D gene is TRBD2 (6 bases). From germline, CDR1 is MGHRA and CDR2 YSYEKL. The CDR3 spans 17 residues. V was cut by 1 base and J by 4 bases, with 19 bases left in between. Here the CDR3 DNA reads TGCGCCAGCAGCCAAGTTGCACTAGCCCTTGGAAGAGAGACCCAGTACTTC. Translation: CASSQVALALGRETQYF.

There are a few counts of this clone. The J gene is TRBJ1-6, the V gene TRBV2, with D hard to call. Trimming removed 6 bases at V and 7 bases at J, with 10 bases between. CDR1 and CDR2 (germline): SNHLY, FYNNEI. The CDR3 sequence is 13 residues long. The CDR3 coding sequence is TGTGCCAGCAGACCCAACTCAAATTCACCCCTCCACTTT. It encodes CASRPNSNSPLHF.

Here the CDR3 reads CATSRAGGQGRFF. Here the CDR3 DNA reads TGTGCCACCAGCAGAGCTGGGGGACAGGGGAGGTTCTTC. The chain employs TRBV15 and TRBJ2-1; 10 nucleotides match TRBD1. Germline-derived CDR1 and CDR2 are LNHNV and YYDKDF (reference sequence). The CDR3 has 13 amino acids. After removal of 1 base from V and 15 bases from J, the junction contained 6 bases not matched to a gene.

This clone was picked up a small number of times. The chain has TRBV2 and TRBJ2-5; TRBD1 aligns across 8 bases. This CDR3 contains 13 residues. V lost 6 bases to trimming and J lost 1 base; unmatched junction nucleotides: 1. Germline assignment: CDR1 SNHLY and CDR2 FYNNEI. The CDR3, as DNA: TGTGCCAGCAGCGGACAGGGCCAAGAGACCCAGTACTTC. Encoded protein: CASSGQGQETQYF.

The chain employs TRBV4-1 and TRBJ2-7, with TRBD1 matching 8 bases. This CDR3 is 15 amino acids long. The V and J ends lost 0 bases and 5 bases, in that order; junction bases with no gene match: 6. Germline lookup yields CDR1 MGHRA and CDR2 YSYEKL. The CDR3 nucleotides read TGCGCCAGCAGCCAAGAGTGGACAGGGCCCGACGAGCAGTACGTC. Encoded protein: CASSQEWTGPDEQYV.